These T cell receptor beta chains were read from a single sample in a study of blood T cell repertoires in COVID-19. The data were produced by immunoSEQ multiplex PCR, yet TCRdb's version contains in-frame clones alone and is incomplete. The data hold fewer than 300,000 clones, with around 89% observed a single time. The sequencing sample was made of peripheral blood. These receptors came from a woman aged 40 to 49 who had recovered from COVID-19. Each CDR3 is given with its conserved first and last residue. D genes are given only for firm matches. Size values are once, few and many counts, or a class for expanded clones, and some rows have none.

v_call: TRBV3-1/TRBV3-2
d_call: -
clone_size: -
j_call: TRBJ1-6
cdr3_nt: TGTGCCAGCAGCCAAGACCGGTCATGGGCCCCAGGGGCACCCCTCCACTTT
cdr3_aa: CASSQDRSWAPGAPLHF

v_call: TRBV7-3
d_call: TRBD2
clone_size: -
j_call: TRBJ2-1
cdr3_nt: TGTGCCAGCAGCCCAAGTAGCGGGAGGGCCTTGGGAGAGCAGTTCTTC
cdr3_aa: CASSPSSGRALGEQFF

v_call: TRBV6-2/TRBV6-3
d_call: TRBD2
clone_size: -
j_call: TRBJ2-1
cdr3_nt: TGTGCCAGCAGTCCCCTGGAGCGGGGCGACAATGAGCAGTTCTTC
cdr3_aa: CASSPLERGDNEQFF

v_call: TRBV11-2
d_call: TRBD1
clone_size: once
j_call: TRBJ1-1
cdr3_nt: TGTGCCAGCAGCTTAGGGACAGGGGTCACTGAAGCTTTCTTT
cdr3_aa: CASSLGTGVTEAFF

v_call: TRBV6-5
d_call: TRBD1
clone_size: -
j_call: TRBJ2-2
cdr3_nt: TGTGCCAGCACTCCGGGACAGGGGAACACCGGGGAGCTGTTTTTT
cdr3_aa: CASTPGQGNTGELFF

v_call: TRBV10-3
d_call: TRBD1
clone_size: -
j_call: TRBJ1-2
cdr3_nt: TGTGCCGCCTCCCAAGGGGGGACAGGACCTAACTATGGCTACACCTTC
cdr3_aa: CAASQGGTGPNYGYTF

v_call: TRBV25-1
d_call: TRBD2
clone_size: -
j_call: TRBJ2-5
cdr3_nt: TGTGCCAGCAGTGAATACGGCGGGAGGGCTGGATCGGAGACCCAGTACTTC
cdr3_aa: CASSEYGGRAGSETQYF

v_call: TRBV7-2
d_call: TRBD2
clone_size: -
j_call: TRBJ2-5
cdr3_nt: TGTGCCAGCAGCTTAGTCCCTAGCGGGAGGGCCCAAGAGACCCAGTACTTC
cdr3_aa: CASSLVPSGRAQETQYF

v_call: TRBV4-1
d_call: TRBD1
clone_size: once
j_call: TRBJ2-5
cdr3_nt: TGCGCCAGCAGCCAAGCTCCCGGACAGGGGGAGACCCAGTACTTC
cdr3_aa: CASSQAPGQGETQYF

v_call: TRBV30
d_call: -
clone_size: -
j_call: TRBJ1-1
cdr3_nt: TGTGCCTGGAGTGTAGGGGGGAACACTGAAGCTTTCTTT
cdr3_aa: CAWSVGGNTEAFF

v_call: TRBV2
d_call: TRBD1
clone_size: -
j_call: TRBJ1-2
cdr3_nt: TGTGCCAGCAGAGACAGGGTCTATGGCTACACCTTC
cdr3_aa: CASRDRVYGYTF

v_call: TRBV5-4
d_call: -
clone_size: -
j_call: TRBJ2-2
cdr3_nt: TGTGCCAGCAGCTTGGCTGGGGAGCTGTTTTTT
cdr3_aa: CASSLAGELFF

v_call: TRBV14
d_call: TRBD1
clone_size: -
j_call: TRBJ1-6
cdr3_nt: TGTGCCAGCAGCCAAGGGGGGGGCCGACGGACAGGGGACCATTCACCCCTCCACTTT
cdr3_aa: CASSQGGGRRTGDHSPLHF

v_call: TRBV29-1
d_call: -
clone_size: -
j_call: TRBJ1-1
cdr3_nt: TGCAGCGTCGCCGAAATGGGGGGGTTTGGGACTGAAGCTTTCTTT
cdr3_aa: CSVAEMGGFGTEAFF

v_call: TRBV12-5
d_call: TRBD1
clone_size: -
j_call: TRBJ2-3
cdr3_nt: TGTGCTAGTGGCCTCGGACAGGGGCCTACGGATACGCAGTATTTT
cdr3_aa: CASGLGQGPTDTQYF

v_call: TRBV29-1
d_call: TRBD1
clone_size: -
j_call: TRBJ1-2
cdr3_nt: TGCAGCGTTGAAGGGCAGGGGGTGGGCGGCTACACCTTC
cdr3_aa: CSVEGQGVGGYTF

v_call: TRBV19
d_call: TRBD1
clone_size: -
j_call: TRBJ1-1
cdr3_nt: TGTGCCAGTAGTATAGATCGGGGACAGAAGAACACTGAAGCTTTCTTT
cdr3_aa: CASSIDRGQKNTEAFF

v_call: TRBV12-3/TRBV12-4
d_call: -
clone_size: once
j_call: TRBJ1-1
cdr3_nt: TGTGCCAGCAGTTTAGCGGCTCAGGGGGCTTTCTTT
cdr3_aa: CASSLAAQGAFF

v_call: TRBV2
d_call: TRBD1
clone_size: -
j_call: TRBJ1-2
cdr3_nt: TGTGCCAGCAGTGTGGACAGGGAGGCCTATGGCTACACCTTC
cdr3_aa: CASSVDREAYGYTF

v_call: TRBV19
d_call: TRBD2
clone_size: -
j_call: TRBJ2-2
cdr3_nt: TGTGCCAGTAGTATAGGGCTAGCGGCCGGGGAGCTGTTTTTT
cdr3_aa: CASSIGLAAGELFF

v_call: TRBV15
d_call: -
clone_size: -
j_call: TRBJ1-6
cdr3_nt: TGTGCCACCAGCCCCCCCGCAGGGTTCGGGTCACCCCTCCACTTT
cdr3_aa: CATSPPAGFGSPLHF

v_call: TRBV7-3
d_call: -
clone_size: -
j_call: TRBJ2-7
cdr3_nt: TGTGCCAGCAGCCCCACAGGGTCCCCTCTTGGCGAGCAGTACTTC
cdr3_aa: CASSPTGSPLGEQYF

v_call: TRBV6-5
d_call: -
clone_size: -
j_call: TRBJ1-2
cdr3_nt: TGTGCCAGCAGTTATGGTGGGGGCGTCTATGGCTACACCTTC
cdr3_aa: CASSYGGGVYGYTF

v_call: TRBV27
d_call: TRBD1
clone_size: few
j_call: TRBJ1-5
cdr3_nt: TGTGCCAGCAGTTTACGGGGTCTTACGGTACAGGGGCAGCCCCAGCATTTT
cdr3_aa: CASSLRGLTVQGQPQHF

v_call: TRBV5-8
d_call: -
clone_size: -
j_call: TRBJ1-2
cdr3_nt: TGTGCCAGCAGCGAGGGGGAGGGCTATGGCTACACCTTC
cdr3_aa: CASSEGEGYGYTF

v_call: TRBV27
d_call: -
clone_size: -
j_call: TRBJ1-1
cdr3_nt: TGTGCCAGCAGTTTAGTTGGGGGGGCCTTCTGGGGCACTGAAGCTTTCTTT
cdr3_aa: CASSLVGGAFWGTEAFF

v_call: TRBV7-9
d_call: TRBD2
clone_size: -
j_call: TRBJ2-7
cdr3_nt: TGTGCCAGCAGCTTGGGGGGAGGGTACGAGCAGTACTTC
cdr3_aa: CASSLGGGYEQYF

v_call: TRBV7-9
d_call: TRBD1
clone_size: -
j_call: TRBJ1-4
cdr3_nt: TGTGCCAGCAGCCCAAACAGGGGGTGGGAGGAAAAACTGTTTTTT
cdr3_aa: CASSPNRGWEEKLFF

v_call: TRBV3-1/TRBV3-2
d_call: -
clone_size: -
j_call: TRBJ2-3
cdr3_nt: TGTGCCAGCAGCCCCCGGACTAAAGGGAGCACAGATACGCAGTATTTT
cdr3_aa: CASSPRTKGSTDTQYF

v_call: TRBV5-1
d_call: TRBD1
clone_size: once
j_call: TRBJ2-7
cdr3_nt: TGCGCCAGCAGCCCGGACAGGACCTACGAGCAGTACTTC
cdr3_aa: CASSPDRTYEQYF

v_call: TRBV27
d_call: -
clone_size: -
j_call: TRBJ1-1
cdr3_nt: TGTGCCAGCAGTTTTGTCGGGGGGGGCACTGAAGCTTTCTTT
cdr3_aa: CASSFVGGGTEAFF

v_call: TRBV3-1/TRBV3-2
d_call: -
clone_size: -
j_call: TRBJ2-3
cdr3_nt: TGTGCCACACAGGGGACTAGTGGGGCAGATACGCAGTATTTT
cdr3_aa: CATQGTSGADTQYF

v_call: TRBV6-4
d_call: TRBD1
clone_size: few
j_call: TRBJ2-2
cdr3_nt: TGTGCCAGCAGTGATGGAGGACAGGGGGCGGCGGAGCTGTTTTTT
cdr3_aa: CASSDGGQGAAELFF

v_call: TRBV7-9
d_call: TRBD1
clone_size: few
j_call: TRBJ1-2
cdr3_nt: TGTGCCAGCAGCGCGCCGGGACAGGGTACCTATGGCTACACCTTC
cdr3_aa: CASSAPGQGTYGYTF

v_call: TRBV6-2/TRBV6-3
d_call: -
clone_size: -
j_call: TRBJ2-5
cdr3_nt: TGTGCCAGCAGTTACGAGGGGCTAGCGACGGGGACCCAGTACTTC
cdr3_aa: CASSYEGLATGTQYF

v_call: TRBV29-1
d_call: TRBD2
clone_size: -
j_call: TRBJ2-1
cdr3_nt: TGCAGCGCTCCCAGACTAGCGGGCCGCTTCTCCTACAATGAGCAGTTCTTC
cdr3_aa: CSAPRLAGRFSYNEQFF

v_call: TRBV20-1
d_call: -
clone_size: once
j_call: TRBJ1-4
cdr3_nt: TGCAGTGCGCAGGGGAATGAAAAACTGTTTTTT
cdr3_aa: CSAQGNEKLFF

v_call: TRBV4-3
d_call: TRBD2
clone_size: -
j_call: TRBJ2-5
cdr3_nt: TGCGCCAGCAGCCAAGTTTTGGCTAGCGGGAGTCGGGAGACCCAGTACTTC
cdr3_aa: CASSQVLASGSRETQYF

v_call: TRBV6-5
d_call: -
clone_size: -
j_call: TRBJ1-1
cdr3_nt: TGTGCCAGCAGTTACCCCCGGGCAGGGCCTAACACTGAAGCTTTCTTT
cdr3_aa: CASSYPRAGPNTEAFF

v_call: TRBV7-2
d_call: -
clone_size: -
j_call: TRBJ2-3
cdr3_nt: TGTGCCAGCAGCAAACAGGGCGCAGATACGCAGTATTTT
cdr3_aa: CASSKQGADTQYF

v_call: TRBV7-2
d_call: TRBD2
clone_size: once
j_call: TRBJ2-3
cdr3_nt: TGTGCCAGCAGCTTAGCTCGGCGGGAGGGCCGGGGAAGTGGTACGCAGTATTTT
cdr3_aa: CASSLARREGRGSGTQYF

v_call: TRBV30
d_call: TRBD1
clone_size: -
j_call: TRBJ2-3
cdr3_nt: TGTGCCTGGGGACAGGGCTCGACGACAGATACGCAGTATTTT
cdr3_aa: CAWGQGSTTDTQYF

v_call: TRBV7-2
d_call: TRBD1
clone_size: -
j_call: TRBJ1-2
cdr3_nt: TGTGCCAGCAGCCCGGGACAGTTTTATGGCTACACCTTC
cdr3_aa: CASSPGQFYGYTF

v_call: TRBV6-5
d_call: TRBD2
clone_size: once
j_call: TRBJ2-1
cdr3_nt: TGTGCCAGCAAAAGGCTAGCGGTCATGAATGAGCAGTTCTTC
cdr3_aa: CASKRLAVMNEQFF

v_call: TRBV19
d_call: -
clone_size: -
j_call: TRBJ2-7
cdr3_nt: TGTGCCAGTAGACCCAATCTAGCGAATCGGTACGAGCAGTACTTC
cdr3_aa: CASRPNLANRYEQYF

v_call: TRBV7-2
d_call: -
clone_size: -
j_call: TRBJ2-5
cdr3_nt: TGTGCCAGCAGCTTAGGTTCAGGGGAGACCCAGTACTTC
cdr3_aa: CASSLGSGETQYF

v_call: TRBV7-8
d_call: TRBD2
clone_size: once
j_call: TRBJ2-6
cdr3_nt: TGTGCCAGCAGCCCACCCCTAGCGGGAGTTAACTTTGGGGCCAACGTCCTGACTTTC
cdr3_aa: CASSPPLAGVNFGANVLTF

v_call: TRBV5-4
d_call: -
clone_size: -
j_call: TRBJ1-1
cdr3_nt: TGTGCCAGCAGCTTTTTGAGGACTGAAGCTTTCTTT
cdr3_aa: CASSFLRTEAFF

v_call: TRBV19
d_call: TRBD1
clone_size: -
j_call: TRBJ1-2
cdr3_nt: TGTGCCAGTAGTCCCGGACAGGGCGGCTATGGCTACACCTTC
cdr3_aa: CASSPGQGGYGYTF

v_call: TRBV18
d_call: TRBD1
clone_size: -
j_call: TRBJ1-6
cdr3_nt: TGTGCCAGCTCACTCAAGACAACAGGGGGCTCTTCCAGCTCCTATAATTCACCCCTCCACTTT
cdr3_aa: CASSLKTTGGSSSSYNSPLHF

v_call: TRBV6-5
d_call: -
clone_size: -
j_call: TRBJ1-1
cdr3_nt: TGTGCCAGCAGTTACTCGGGGGAGGGCACTGAAGCTTTCTTT
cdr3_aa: CASSYSGEGTEAFF

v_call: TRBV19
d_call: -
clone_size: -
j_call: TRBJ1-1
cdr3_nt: TGTGCCAGTACTATAGGCAGTGGCCCAGGCGCTGAAGCTTTCTTT
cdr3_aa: CASTIGSGPGAEAFF

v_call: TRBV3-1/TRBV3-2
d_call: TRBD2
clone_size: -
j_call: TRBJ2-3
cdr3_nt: TGTGCCAGCAGCCAAGGCCCCCAGCGGGGTAGCACAGATACGCAGTATTTT
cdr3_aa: CASSQGPQRGSTDTQYF

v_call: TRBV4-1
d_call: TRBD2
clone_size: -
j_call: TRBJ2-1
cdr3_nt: TGCGCCAGCAGCCGCGGGGGACTACCCTACAATGAGCAGTTCTTC
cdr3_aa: CASSRGGLPYNEQFF

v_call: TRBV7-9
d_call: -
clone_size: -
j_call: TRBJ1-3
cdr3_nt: TGTGCCAGCAGCCTCGGCTCTGGAAACACCATATATTTT
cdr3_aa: CASSLGSGNTIYF

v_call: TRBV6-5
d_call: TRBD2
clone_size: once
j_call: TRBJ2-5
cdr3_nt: TGTGCCACCACCCGGGGGAGGGGTCGCGAGACCCAGTACTTC
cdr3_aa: CATTRGRGRETQYF

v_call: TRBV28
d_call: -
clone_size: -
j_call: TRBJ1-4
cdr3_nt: TGTGCCAGCAGTTTATGGGCGGTTGGGGGGGAAAAACTGTTTTTT
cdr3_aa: CASSLWAVGGEKLFF

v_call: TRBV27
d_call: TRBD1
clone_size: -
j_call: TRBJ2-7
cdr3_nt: TGTGCCAGCAGTTTCGGACAGGACTACGAGCAGTACTTC
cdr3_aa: CASSFGQDYEQYF

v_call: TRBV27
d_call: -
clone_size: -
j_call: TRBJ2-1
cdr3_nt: TGTGCCAGCAGTCCCCAGGTCGGCGATGAGCAGTTCTTC
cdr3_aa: CASSPQVGDEQFF

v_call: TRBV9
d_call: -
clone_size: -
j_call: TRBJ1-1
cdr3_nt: TGTGCCAGCGGGCTGAACACTGAAGCTTTCTTT
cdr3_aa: CASGLNTEAFF